A single sample is the source of the 18 T cell receptor beta chains below, sequenced in a study of T cells in Graves' hyperthyroidism and ophthalmopathy. Researchers amplified the TCR beta CDR3 regions from RNA transcripts. In the first-round RT-PCR of the TCR CDR3, the HTBI primer set was used. One entry per CDR3 protein results from TCRdb running MiXCR on the multiplex PCR reads. Here the sample spans fewer than 350,000 distinct CDR3 sequences, about 16% being singletons. Material: blood. Receptors were obtained from a woman in her forties or fifties with Graves' hyperthyroidism that later progressed to Graves' ophthalmopathy.

This clonotype was recorded at least ten times. V and J are TRBV5-8 and TRBJ2-2, with TRBD1 as a possible D gene (6 bases). The germline CDR1 and CDR2 sequences are SGHTS and YDEGEE. The CDR3 loop spans 15 amino acids. V lost 1 base to trimming and J lost 7 bases, with 14 bases between them. The CDR3, as DNA: TGTGCCAGCAGCTTGCAGGGGTTGAAGGTCGGGGAGCTGTTTTTT. It codes for CASSLQGLKVGELFF. The full variable domain, rest sourced from reference TRBV5-8 and TRBJ2-2, is EAGVTQSPTHLIKTRGQQATLRCSPISGHTSVYWYQQALGLGLQFLLWYDEGEERNRGNFPPRFSGRQFPNYSSELNVNALELEDSALYLCASSLQGLKVGELFFGEGSRLTVL.

This clonotype occurred a few times. The CDR3, as DNA: TGTGCCAGCAGTTCAGACTGGACCGAGTTGTTTTTT. Translation: CASSSDWTELFF. The chain carries TRBV2 and TRBJ2-2, with D unresolved. Germline CDR1 SNHLY, CDR2 FYNNEI. V was trimmed by 5 bases and J by 15 bases, leaving 16 bases between them. This CDR3 region has 12 residues.

This clonotype was observed many times. This chain links TRBV20-1 with TRBJ1-5; 8 bases map to TRBD1. Losses at the gene ends were 6 bases for V and 5 bases for J; bases not matched to a gene: 9. This CDR3 region has 14 residues. Germline V gene lookup returns CDR1 DFQATT and CDR2 SNEGSKA (reference sequence). CDR3: CSALRTGYHQPQHF. CDR3 in DNA: TGCAGTGCCCTCCGGACAGGGTATCATCAGCCCCAGCATTTT.

The genes are TRBV6-1 and TRBJ2-3, with D tentatively TRBD2 (6 bases). This CDR3 spans 17 amino acids. V lost 7 bases and J lost 5, with 25 bases in between. From germline, CDR1 is MNHNS and CDR2 SASEGT. DNA for the CDR3: TGTGCCAGCACCCCCTGGGGGAAGGAGGGATCTGGAGATACGCAGTATTTT. Translated, it gives CASTPWGKEGSGDTQYF.

The J gene is TRBJ1-1, the V gene TRBV3-1; D is unclear. This CDR3 is built from 15 residues. The V and J ends lost 1 base and 3 bases respectively, with 12 bases between them. Germline V gene data show CDR1 as LGHDT and CDR2 as YNNKEL (reference sequence). CDR3 coding DNA: TGTGCCAGCAGCCAAGGGTCACAGTCCGACACTGAAGCTTTCTTT. Translating it yields CASSQGSQSDTEAFF.

The chain employs TRBV4-2 and TRBJ1-6, with 7 bases fitting TRBD1. The CDR3 runs 17 residues. Germline V CDR1 and CDR2: LGHNA, YNFKEQ. With 0 bases clipped from V and 4 bases from J, the junction kept 6 bases outside the gene matches. This chain's CDR3 is CASSQDDRVPYNSPLHF. CDR3 DNA sequence: TGTGCCAGCAGCCAAGACGACAGGGTTCCTTATAATTCACCCCTCCACTTT.

In its sample, this clonotype was seen a few times. A much larger clone lies one base from this, so it may be a read error. The chain combines TRBV2 with TRBJ1-2, with D uncertain. Trimming shortened V by 7 bases and J by 6 bases, and 12 bases separated the two germline ends. The germline gives CDR1 SNHLY, CDR2 FYNNEI. The CDR3 spans 12 residues. The CDR3 sequence: CASKLTGHGYTF. The DNA for the CDR3 is TGTGCCAGCAAGCTGACTGGGCATGGCTACACCTTC.

This clonotype was recorded many times. The chain links TRBV6-5 to TRBJ1-2; D not resolved. V was clipped by 0 bases and J by 4 bases, with 12 bases between them. Germline V gene data show CDR1 as MNHEY and CDR2 as SVGAGI. CDR3 length: 15 residues. CDR3 nucleotides: TGTGCCAGCAGTTACTCGACCCGGGCCGGCTATGGCTACACCTTC. Amino acid sequence: CASSYSTRAGYGYTF.

In this sample, this clonotype turned up many times. This chain uses TRBV3-1 with TRBJ2-3; D is uncertain. Deletions cut 4 bases from V and 2 bases from J, with 7 bases between. Per the germline V gene, CDR1 is LGHDT and CDR2 is YNNKEL (reference sequence). This CDR3 region has 13 residues. The CDR3 region is CASSRGNTDTQYF. The CDR3 DNA reads as TGTGCCAGCAGCCGGGGAAACACAGATACGCAGTATTTT.

This clonotype was seen ten or more times. CDR3: CASSPGAGGSEQYF. CDR3 in DNA: TGTGCCAGCAGCCCTGGCGCAGGGGGCAGCGAGCAGTACTTC. V and J are TRBV7-3 and TRBJ2-7, with 8 bases aligning to TRBD1. Trimming at V came to 5 bases and at J to 6 bases, leaving 9 bases not matched to a gene. This CDR3 region has 14 residues. Germline assignment: CDR1 SGHTA and CDR2 FQGTGA.

This clonotype was recorded at least ten times. The chain recombines TRBV11-1 with TRBJ1-6; maybe TRBD1 (5 bases). Trimming took off 6 bases at V and 5 bases at J, with 11 bases between the two ends. The CDR3 contains 14 residues. The germline gives CDR1 SGHAT, CDR2 FQDESV (reference sequence). The CDR3 here is CASRGTYDNSPLHF. CDR3 nucleotide sequence: TGTGCCAGCAGGGGGACGTACGATAATTCACCCCTCCACTTT.

This clonotype was recorded many times. The CDR3 DNA follows: TGCAGTGCTCAAACCATATTGGGAGATATCTACGAGCAGTACTTC. Translated, it gives CSAQTILGDIYEQYF. The V call is TRBV20-1, the J call TRBJ2-7; TRBD2 might be the D (5 bases). CDR3 length equals 15 residues. Trimming pared 5 bases from V and 3 bases from J, leaving 20 bases between. Per the germline V gene, CDR1 is DFQATT and CDR2 is SNEGSKA (reference sequence).

This clonotype was seen repeatedly, ten times or more. The chain couples TRBV27 to TRBJ1-6, with 8 nucleotides matching TRBD1. The CDR3 contains 15 residues. The germline V gene encodes CDR1 MNHEY and CDR2 SMNVEV (reference sequence). The V and J ends lost 4 bases and 6 bases, in that order; junction bases with no gene match: 5. The CDR3 DNA follows: TGTGCCAGCAGTTCCAATGGACAGGGTAATTCACCCCTCCACTTT. Protein: CASSSNGQGNSPLHF.

The count of this clonotype is one. An end of the junction does not agree with germline; a read error may underlie this. The rearrangement links TRBV10-1 to TRBJ2-1; D is undetermined. From germline, CDR1 is WNHNN and CDR2 SYGVQD (reference sequence). The CDR3 sequence is 17 residues long. The CDR3 nucleotides are TGCGCCAGCAGTGAGTCGGGTTGGGTAGCTGGTTACAATGGGCAGTTCTTC. Translation gives CASSESGWVAGYNGQFF.

The table lists this clonotype with a few counts. The chain uses TRBV6-2 or TRBV6-3 and TRBJ2-3; the D gene is possibly TRBD2 (6 bases). This CDR3 spans 14 amino acids. V was pared by 4 bases and J by 5 bases, with 13 bases between. CDR1 is MNHEY and CDR2 is SVGEGT in the germline V gene. Written as DNA, the CDR3 is TGTGCCAGCAGTTTCGGGACTCTTGGAGATACGCAGTATTTT. Translation gives CASSFGTLGDTQYF.

This clonotype was found many times. The V and J genes are TRBV3-1 and TRBJ1-6; D uncertain. The germline CDR1 and CDR2 sequences are LGHDT and YNNKEL (reference sequence). Trimming left V 1 base short and J 8 bases short, with 6 bases between. The length of the CDR3 is 13 residues. The CDR3 spells CASSQVVYSPLHF. CDR3 bases: TGTGCCAGCAGCCAAGTTGTCTATTCACCCCTCCACTTT. The full variable domain, its missing parts supplied by reference TRBV3-1 and TRBJ1-6, is DTAVSQTPKYLVTQMGNDKSIKCEQNLGHDTMYWYKQDSKKFLKIMFSYNNKELIINETVPNRFSPKSPDKAHLNLHINSLELGDSAVYFCASSQVVYSPLHFGNGTRLTVT.

This clonotype came up many times. This chain uses TRBV29-1 with TRBJ2-1, with 8 bases identical to TRBD2. The CDR3 loop spans 14 amino acids. From germline, CDR1 is SQVTM and CDR2 ANQGSEA. J gave up 2 bases and V 4 bases, and 4 bases lay outside the gene matches. CDR3 in amino acids: CSVALAVPYNEQFF. The CDR3 DNA sequence: TGCAGCGTTGCACTAGCGGTACCCTACAATGAGCAGTTCTTC.

This clonotype was counted many times. This rearrangement joins TRBV28 to TRBJ1-4; possible D gene TRBD1, 6 bases. V was shortened by 3 bases and J by 6 bases, with 14 bases between the two germline ends. CDR1 and CDR2 from the germline V gene are MDHEN and SYDVKM. There are 15 residues in the CDR3. The DNA for the CDR3 is TGTGCCAGCAGTTTGGGGGCCGAGGGGCATGAAAAACTGTTTTTT. Protein: CASSLGAEGHEKLFF.